This is a list of T cell receptor beta chains from one sample in a study of blood T cell repertoires in COVID-19. Libraries were prepared by immunoSEQ multiplex PCR; TCRdb keeps only in-frame clonotypes and omits some of them. The sample holds 300,000 to 350,000 clones, about 87% seen once. Sequenced material: peripheral blood. These receptors came from a woman aged 25-40 years with COVID-19, enrolled during active disease. Each CDR3 is given with its conserved first and last residue. Fields, in order: V gene, clone size, D gene, J gene, CDR3 protein, CDR3 DNA. The D gene is left open where the match is weak. Not every row has a clone size; where given, it reads once, few, many or a size class.

v_call: TRBV28
clone_size: .
d_call: .
j_call: TRBJ1-4
cdr3_aa: CASSTSDANEKLFF
cdr3_nt: TGTGCCAGCAGTACCTCAGATGCTAATGAAAAACTGTTTTTT

v_call: TRBV2
clone_size: .
d_call: TRBD2
j_call: TRBJ2-3
cdr3_aa: CASRKRLAPITDTQYF
cdr3_nt: TGTGCCAGCAGGAAAAGACTAGCTCCTATCACAGATACGCAGTATTTT

v_call: TRBV6-5
clone_size: .
d_call: .
j_call: TRBJ1-6
cdr3_aa: CASISGGDSPLHF
cdr3_nt: TGTGCCAGCATCTCGGGGGGCGATTCACCCCTCCACTTT

v_call: TRBV7-2
clone_size: .
d_call: .
j_call: TRBJ1-4
cdr3_aa: CASSSDGLNEKLFF
cdr3_nt: TGTGCCAGCAGCTCGGACGGACTTAATGAAAAACTGTTTTTT

v_call: TRBV12-3/TRBV12-4
clone_size: .
d_call: TRBD2
j_call: TRBJ2-7
cdr3_aa: CASTGGGEQYF
cdr3_nt: TGTGCCAGCACTGGGGGGGGTGAGCAGTACTTC

v_call: TRBV27
clone_size: .
d_call: TRBD2
j_call: TRBJ2-2
cdr3_aa: CASSSEDGGGVTGELFF
cdr3_nt: TGTGCCAGCAGTTCCGAAGACGGCGGGGGTGTGACCGGGGAGCTGTTTTTT

v_call: TRBV7-6
clone_size: few
d_call: .
j_call: TRBJ1-2
cdr3_aa: CASSLSPGGKGYTF
cdr3_nt: TGTGCCAGCAGCTTATCCCCGGGAGGGAAGGGCTACACCTTC

v_call: TRBV6-4
clone_size: once
d_call: .
j_call: TRBJ2-1
cdr3_aa: CASSEGGNSYNEQFF
cdr3_nt: TGTGCCAGCAGTGAAGGCGGAAATTCCTACAATGAGCAGTTCTTC

v_call: TRBV5-1
clone_size: .
d_call: .
j_call: TRBJ2-7
cdr3_aa: CASSLDPGRGPYEQYF
cdr3_nt: TGCGCCAGCAGCTTGGACCCAGGGCGGGGCCCCTACGAGCAGTACTTC

v_call: TRBV2
clone_size: .
d_call: .
j_call: TRBJ1-2
cdr3_aa: CATWRGLQTNYGYTF
cdr3_nt: TGTGCCACCTGGAGAGGGCTGCAGACTAACTATGGCTACACCTTC

v_call: TRBV5-8
clone_size: .
d_call: TRBD2
j_call: TRBJ2-5
cdr3_aa: CASSLTGGMETQYF
cdr3_nt: TGTGCCAGCAGCTTGACCGGGGGGATGGAGACCCAGTACTTC

v_call: TRBV5-1
clone_size: .
d_call: TRBD2
j_call: TRBJ2-3
cdr3_aa: CASSLGSGADTQYF
cdr3_nt: TGCGCCAGCAGCTTGGGTAGCGGGGCGGATACGCAGTATTTT

v_call: TRBV19
clone_size: .
d_call: TRBD1
j_call: TRBJ2-6
cdr3_aa: CASSMGTGSGANVLTF
cdr3_nt: TGTGCCAGTAGTATGGGGACAGGTTCTGGGGCCAACGTCCTGACTTTC

v_call: TRBV5-1
clone_size: .
d_call: .
j_call: TRBJ1-2
cdr3_aa: CASSDSANYGYTF
cdr3_nt: TGCGCCAGTTCGGACAGTGCTAACTATGGCTACACCTTC

v_call: TRBV2
clone_size: .
d_call: TRBD2
j_call: TRBJ2-1
cdr3_aa: CASSDFLAEYNEQFF
cdr3_nt: TGTGCCAGCAGTGATTTCCTAGCGGAATACAATGAGCAGTTCTTC

v_call: TRBV7-8
clone_size: .
d_call: TRBD1
j_call: TRBJ1-6
cdr3_aa: CASSLYRDQGALHF
cdr3_nt: TGTGCCAGCAGCTTGTACAGGGACCAGGGGGCCCTCCACTTT

v_call: TRBV18
clone_size: .
d_call: .
j_call: TRBJ2-1
cdr3_aa: CASSPRQVYGYNEQFF
cdr3_nt: TGTGCCAGCTCCCCCCGACAGGTTTATGGGTACAATGAGCAGTTCTTC

v_call: TRBV18
clone_size: few
d_call: TRBD1
j_call: TRBJ1-3
cdr3_aa: CASSRDSTGNTIYF
cdr3_nt: TGTGCCAGCTCACGGGACAGCACTGGAAACACCATATATTTT

v_call: TRBV6-6
clone_size: .
d_call: .
j_call: TRBJ1-2
cdr3_aa: CASSYGGSEGYTF
cdr3_nt: TGTGCCAGCAGTTATGGAGGGAGCGAGGGCTACACCTTC

v_call: TRBV2
clone_size: .
d_call: .
j_call: TRBJ1-4
cdr3_aa: CASSGGLIEKLFF
cdr3_nt: TGTGCCAGCAGTGGGGGACTGATAGAAAAACTGTTTTTT

v_call: TRBV19
clone_size: .
d_call: .
j_call: TRBJ1-4
cdr3_aa: CASTKTGEATNEKLFF
cdr3_nt: TGTGCCAGTACCAAGACAGGTGAAGCAACTAATGAAAAACTGTTTTTT

v_call: TRBV5-4
clone_size: .
d_call: .
j_call: TRBJ1-4
cdr3_aa: CASSSAKAGEKLFF
cdr3_nt: TGTGCCAGCAGCTCTGCGAAGGCAGGGGAAAAACTGTTTTTT

v_call: TRBV10-2
clone_size: .
d_call: .
j_call: TRBJ1-2
cdr3_aa: CASSDTSRGARLYGYTF
cdr3_nt: TGCGCCAGCAGTGACACCTCGCGGGGGGCGAGGCTCTATGGCTACACCTTC

v_call: TRBV12-3/TRBV12-4
clone_size: .
d_call: .
j_call: TRBJ2-3
cdr3_aa: CASRAGAGTQYF
cdr3_nt: TGTGCCAGCAGAGCAGGGGCCGGTACGCAGTATTTT

v_call: TRBV15
clone_size: .
d_call: .
j_call: TRBJ2-3
cdr3_aa: CATSTGPQLASTDTQYF
cdr3_nt: TGTGCCACCAGCACCGGACCACAACTAGCTAGCACAGATACGCAGTATTTT

v_call: TRBV10-3
clone_size: .
d_call: TRBD1
j_call: TRBJ1-2
cdr3_aa: CAISDPGGAHGYTF
cdr3_nt: TGTGCCATCAGTGATCCAGGGGGCGCCCATGGCTACACCTTC

v_call: TRBV2
clone_size: few
d_call: .
j_call: TRBJ2-2
cdr3_aa: CASSRQNTGELFF
cdr3_nt: TGTGCCAGCAGTCGACAGAACACCGGGGAGCTGTTTTTT

v_call: TRBV4-1
clone_size: .
d_call: TRBD2
j_call: TRBJ2-7
cdr3_aa: CASSQFWGLAGEQYF
cdr3_nt: TGCGCCAGCAGCCAATTCTGGGGACTAGCAGGTGAGCAGTACTTC

v_call: TRBV2
clone_size: few
d_call: TRBD1
j_call: TRBJ1-6
cdr3_aa: CASSRTGGSWALHF
cdr3_nt: TGTGCCAGCAGCCGCACAGGGGGCTCGTGGGCCCTCCACTTT

v_call: TRBV2
clone_size: .
d_call: .
j_call: TRBJ1-6
cdr3_aa: CASSDRNYNSPLHF
cdr3_nt: TGTGCCAGCAGTGACAGAAACTATAATTCACCCCTCCACTTT

v_call: TRBV6-1
clone_size: .
d_call: TRBD2
j_call: TRBJ2-1
cdr3_aa: CASSESVAGGQEQFF
cdr3_nt: TGTGCCAGCAGTGAATCGGTAGCGGGGGGGCAAGAGCAGTTCTTC

v_call: TRBV19
clone_size: .
d_call: TRBD1
j_call: TRBJ1-1
cdr3_aa: CASSMQQGITEAFF
cdr3_nt: TGTGCCAGTAGTATGCAACAGGGGATCACTGAAGCTTTCTTT

v_call: TRBV23-1
clone_size: .
d_call: TRBD2
j_call: TRBJ2-1
cdr3_aa: CASSRAKISGAPYNEQFF
cdr3_nt: TGCGCCAGCAGTCGAGCAAAAATTAGCGGGGCCCCTTACAATGAGCAGTTCTTC

v_call: TRBV7-9
clone_size: .
d_call: TRBD2
j_call: TRBJ2-1
cdr3_aa: CASSLGTGLMSGNEQFF
cdr3_nt: TGTGCCAGCAGCTTAGGAACGGGACTAATGTCTGGTAATGAGCAGTTCTTC

v_call: TRBV11-3
clone_size: .
d_call: .
j_call: TRBJ1-3
cdr3_aa: CASSLGGDSGNTIYF
cdr3_nt: TGTGCCAGCAGCTTAGGAGGAGATAGTGGAAACACCATATATTTT

v_call: TRBV9
clone_size: .
d_call: .
j_call: TRBJ2-2
cdr3_aa: CASSVGADSRSGELFF
cdr3_nt: TGTGCCAGCAGCGTAGGGGCGGACTCGAGGTCCGGGGAGCTGTTTTTT

v_call: TRBV3-1/TRBV3-2
clone_size: .
d_call: .
j_call: TRBJ2-3
cdr3_aa: CASSQVNQSPDGTQYF
cdr3_nt: TGTGCCAGCAGCCAAGTGAATCAATCCCCAGATGGTACGCAGTATTTT

v_call: TRBV13
clone_size: .
d_call: .
j_call: TRBJ1-2
cdr3_aa: CASGDLGEYGYTF
cdr3_nt: TGTGCCAGCGGGGATCTGGGAGAATATGGCTACACCTTC

v_call: TRBV6-1
clone_size: .
d_call: TRBD1
j_call: TRBJ1-2
cdr3_aa: CASSETGGNYGYTF
cdr3_nt: TGTGCCAGCAGTGAAACAGGGGGCAACTATGGCTACACCTTC

v_call: TRBV15
clone_size: .
d_call: .
j_call: TRBJ1-1
cdr3_aa: CATSRVRLMNTEAFF
cdr3_nt: TGTGCCACCAGCAGAGTGAGGCTTATGAACACTGAAGCTTTCTTT

v_call: TRBV2
clone_size: .
d_call: .
j_call: TRBJ1-4
cdr3_aa: CASSPGRATNEKLFF
cdr3_nt: TGTGCCAGCAGTCCGGGGAGAGCAACTAATGAAAAACTGTTTTTT

v_call: TRBV27
clone_size: .
d_call: .
j_call: TRBJ2-3
cdr3_aa: CASSLYGGATDTQYF
cdr3_nt: TGTGCCAGCAGTTTGTACGGGGGAGCCACAGATACGCAGTATTTT

v_call: TRBV7-9
clone_size: .
d_call: .
j_call: TRBJ1-4
cdr3_aa: CASSLFPGKLFF
cdr3_nt: TGTGCCAGCAGCTTATTTCCGGGAAAACTGTTTTTT

v_call: TRBV6-5
clone_size: .
d_call: .
j_call: TRBJ1-2
cdr3_aa: CASREGRPGNYGYTF
cdr3_nt: TGTGCCAGCAGGGAGGGGCGGCCGGGAAACTATGGCTACACCTTC

v_call: TRBV3-1/TRBV3-2
clone_size: .
d_call: TRBD1
j_call: TRBJ1-2
cdr3_aa: CASSQDPGGGYTF
cdr3_nt: TGTGCCAGCAGCCAAGATCCAGGGGGTGGCTACACCTTC

v_call: TRBV9
clone_size: .
d_call: TRBD1
j_call: TRBJ1-5
cdr3_aa: CASSPGTGINQPQHF
cdr3_nt: TGTGCCAGCAGCCCCGGGACAGGGATTAATCAGCCCCAGCATTTT

v_call: TRBV3-1/TRBV3-2
clone_size: .
d_call: .
j_call: TRBJ1-1
cdr3_aa: CASSQDPVEEYYTEAFF
cdr3_nt: TGTGCCAGCAGCCAAGATCCCGTCGAGGAATATTACACTGAAGCTTTCTTT

v_call: TRBV5-1
clone_size: .
d_call: .
j_call: TRBJ2-3
cdr3_aa: CASRLTDTQYF
cdr3_nt: TGCGCCAGCAGACTGACAGATACGCAGTATTTT

v_call: TRBV2
clone_size: once
d_call: TRBD1
j_call: TRBJ2-2
cdr3_aa: CASRRTGEAGELFF
cdr3_nt: TGTGCCAGCAGGCGGACAGGGGAGGCCGGGGAGCTGTTTTTT

v_call: TRBV10-3
clone_size: .
d_call: .
j_call: TRBJ2-1
cdr3_aa: CAISEDTYNEQFF
cdr3_nt: TGTGCCATCAGTGAGGACACCTACAATGAGCAGTTCTTC

v_call: TRBV28
clone_size: .
d_call: .
j_call: TRBJ2-1
cdr3_aa: CASSFDSYNEQFF
cdr3_nt: TGTGCCAGCAGTTTTGACAGCTACAATGAGCAGTTCTTC

v_call: TRBV2
clone_size: .
d_call: .
j_call: TRBJ2-1
cdr3_aa: CASRLVRDEQFF
cdr3_nt: TGTGCCAGCCGACTAGTTCGGGATGAGCAGTTCTTC

v_call: TRBV2
clone_size: .
d_call: .
j_call: TRBJ1-1
cdr3_aa: CASSRPGATEAFF
cdr3_nt: TGTGCCAGCAGCCGCCCAGGCGCCACTGAAGCTTTCTTT

v_call: TRBV4-2
clone_size: .
d_call: .
j_call: TRBJ1-2
cdr3_aa: CASSQEQGGGYTF
cdr3_nt: TGTGCCAGCAGCCAAGAGCAGGGTGGTGGCTACACCTTC

v_call: TRBV3-1/TRBV3-2
clone_size: .
d_call: TRBD1
j_call: TRBJ1-3
cdr3_aa: CASSQDDPGQGGNTIYF
cdr3_nt: TGTGCCAGCAGCCAAGACGACCCGGGACAGGGTGGAAACACCATATATTTT

v_call: TRBV2
clone_size: .
d_call: .
j_call: TRBJ1-6
cdr3_aa: CASSAYSGTLRNSPLHF
cdr3_nt: TGTGCCAGCAGTGCTTATTCCGGGACACTCAGGAATTCACCCCTCCACTTT

v_call: TRBV6-5
clone_size: .
d_call: .
j_call: TRBJ2-1
cdr3_aa: CASRDSDNEQFF
cdr3_nt: TGTGCCAGCAGGGACTCCGACAATGAGCAGTTCTTC

v_call: TRBV5-6
clone_size: once
d_call: .
j_call: TRBJ2-2
cdr3_aa: CASSLGYGAGELFF
cdr3_nt: TGTGCCAGCAGCTTAGGATACGGGGCCGGGGAGCTGTTTTTT

v_call: TRBV4-1
clone_size: .
d_call: TRBD2
j_call: TRBJ2-2
cdr3_aa: CASSQGSGTSLYGELFF
cdr3_nt: TGCGCCAGCAGCCAAGGTTCCGGGACTAGCTTATACGGGGAGCTGTTTTTT